This entry lists 11 T cell receptor beta chains sequenced from one sample in a study of cytomegalovirus exposure and HLA in healthy donors. A multiplex PCR was run with 60 Vbeta primers and 13 Jbeta primers. This table comes from immunoSEQ multiplex PCR, and its TCRdb copy is limited to in-frame clones, with some not included. This sample has about 160,000 clones; about 80% occur once, and the top ten carry over 1%. Source material: PBMCs. These receptor sequences come from a woman in her forties or fifties in good health and CMV-seronegative.

The rearrangement links TRBV19 to TRBJ2-5; no reliable D call. Looked up from germline, CDR1 is LNHDA and CDR2 is SQIVND (reference sequence). The CDR3 has 15 amino acids. Trimming pared 9 bases from V and 2 bases from J, leaving 19 bases between. As DNA, the CDR3 is TGTGCCAGCCGTTCAGGCCGGCTACGACAAGAGACCCAGTACTTC. It is translated as CASRSGRLRQETQYF.

This chain links TRBV27 with TRBJ2-5, with 8 nucleotides matching TRBD1. The J segment lost 7 bases and the V segment lost 6 bases, leaving 10 bases of the junction unmatched. CDR1 MNHEY and CDR2 SMNVEV come from the germline V gene (reference sequence). The CDR3 contains 14 residues. The CDR3: CASSQGQGTVTQYF. The DNA of the CDR3 is TGTGCCAGCAGCCAAGGACAGGGCACGGTGACCCAGTACTTC.

This chain uses TRBV5-1 with TRBJ2-5; 13 bases fit TRBD2. V was clipped by 2 bases and J by 3 bases; unmatched bases: 1. This CDR3 contains 15 residues. CDR1 is SGHRS and CDR2 is YFSETQ in the germline V gene. CDR3 sequence (DNA): TGCGCCAGCAGCTTAACTAGCGGGGGGGAAGAGACCCAGTACTTC. This encodes CASSLTSGGEETQYF.

This clone was counted a single time. The chain is built from TRBV19 and TRBJ2-5; possible D gene TRBD2, 5 bases. CDR1 is LNHDA, CDR2 SQIVND, per germline (reference sequence). The CDR3 sequence is 16 residues long. Trimming removed 6 bases at V and 5 bases at J, with 22 bases between. CDR3 nucleotides: TGTGCCAGTAGGACCCTTGAGGCGGGCAAGAGGGAGACCCAGTACTTC. Its translation: CASRTLEAGKRETQYF.

This chain links TRBV9 with TRBJ1-1; tentatively, D is TRBD1 (6 bases). The CDR3 length is 15 residues. Germline lookup yields CDR1 SGDLS and CDR2 YYNGEE. Trimming shortened V by 3 bases and J by 0 bases, and 12 bases separated the two germline ends. The CDR3 sequence is CASSETGQVNTEAFF. The CDR3 DNA follows: TGTGCCAGCAGCGAAACAGGGCAGGTGAACACTGAAGCTTTCTTT.

This clone was observed a few times. This chain uses TRBV4-2 with TRBJ2-2, with 7 bases that match TRBD2. This CDR3 is 18 amino acids long. The V gene end was trimmed by 2 bases and the J gene end by 3 bases; junction bases not matched to a gene: 12. The V gene's germline CDR1 is LGHNA and CDR2 YNFKEQ. CDR3 nucleotides: TGTGCCAGCAGCCAAAATGGGGGAGCGGGAACGGACACCGGGGAGCTGTTTTTT. As protein: CASSQNGGAGTDTGELFF.

This chain connects TRBV5-1 to TRBJ1-1; perhaps TRBD1 as D (5 bases). The germline V gene encodes CDR1 SGHRS and CDR2 YFSETQ. This CDR3 is built from 14 residues. V lost 3 bases and J 1 base, leaving 10 bases between the germline ends. This chain's CDR3 is CASSSTATNTEAFF. In nucleotides, the CDR3 is TGCGCCAGCAGCTCGACAGCGACGAACACTGAAGCTTTCTTT.

The V call is TRBV6-5, the J call TRBJ2-2; D possibly corresponds to TRBD1 (5 bases). The CDR3 is made up of 14 amino acids. Germline values: CDR1 MNHEY, CDR2 SVGAGI. Between the trimmed V and J ends, which lost 2 bases and 6 bases, there was a span of 10 bases. CDR3 DNA sequence: TGTGCCAGCAGTTACGTTTCAGGGTCCGGGGAGCTGTTTTTT. Translating gives CASSYVSGSGELFF.

The chain couples TRBV27 to TRBJ2-1; TRBD2 might be the D (6 bases). The germline gives CDR1 MNHEY, CDR2 SMNVEV (reference sequence). The CDR3 is 15 residues long. Trimming stripped 2 bases from V and 0 bases from J, with 8 bases between. CDR3 bases: TGTGCCAGCAGTTTAAACGGGGGCTCCTACAATGAGCAGTTCTTC. Translating it yields CASSLNGGSYNEQFF.

The chain employs TRBV28 and TRBJ1-6, with D uncertain. The germline V and J ends were trimmed by 1 base and 0 bases, with 19 bases remaining between them. This CDR3 contains 20 residues. Germline lookup yields CDR1 MDHEN and CDR2 SYDVKM. The CDR3 loop is CASSLSIWSAQSSYNSPLHF. CDR3 sequence (DNA): TGTGCCAGCAGTTTATCAATATGGTCGGCACAGAGCTCCTATAATTCACCCCTCCACTTT.

The chain is built from TRBV5-6 and TRBJ2-3; D gene uncertain. The CDR3 sequence is 17 residues long. V lost 4 bases and J 0 bases, leaving 18 bases between the germline ends. Per germline, CDR1 SGHDT and CDR2 YYEEEE. CDR3 DNA sequence: TGTGCCAGCAGCGTACCTAACTTCGGTCGTAGCACAGATACGCAGTATTTT. This codes for CASSVPNFGRSTDTQYF.